This T cell receptor beta chain derives from a study of blood T cell repertoires in COVID-19. Study overall: PBMCs, B-cell-depleted T cells, or T cells provided the cDNA or gDNA that made up the material.

The CDR3 spans 16 residues. Germline CDR1 MDHEN, CDR2 SYDVKM. Trimming removed 3 bases from V and 1 base from J; junction bases left unmatched: 9. As originally analysed: By means of reference gene primer amplification, nucleated cell counts were estimated. Repertoires were generated with immunoSEQ multiplex PCR, while TCRdb's copy carries only in-frame clones and drops some. V, J and clone size are those of that table, while D and trimming were read from the DNA. The data show roughly 200,000 clones, more than 75% seen once. The receptor was isolated from a man older than 75 with acute or convalescent COVID-19. The source material was peripheral blood. V is TRBV28 and J is TRBJ2-7, with TRBD1 identical over 7 bases. This chain's CDR3 is CASSFKTGTVSYEQYF. The CDR3 coding sequence is TGTGCCAGCAGTTTCAAAACCGGGACAGTATCCTACGAGCAGTACTTC.